A selection of T cell receptor beta chains follows, all from one sample in a study of T cells in Graves' hyperthyroidism and ophthalmopathy. TCRdb independently ran MiXCR on the multiplex PCR reads; one entry per CDR3 protein. The table has roughly 500,000 distinct CDR3 sequences, approximately 24% seen once. The specimen sequenced was blood. The receptors here all came from a woman aged 25 to 45 with Graves' ophthalmopathy. The CDR3 runs from the conserved cysteine through the conserved F or W. D genes are given only for firm matches. Clone size is given for some rows only: seen once, a few or many times, or a class if the clone is expanded.

j_call v_call d_call clone_size cdr3_aa cdr3_nt
TRBJ2-6 TRBV6-2/TRBV6-3 - many CASSYVLAGFSGANVLTF TGTGCCAGCAGTTACGTCCTGGCAGGCTTCTCTGGGGCCAACGTCCTGACTTTC
TRBJ2-5 TRBV7-9 - many CASSLNGLAQETQYF TGTGCCAGCAGCTTAAATGGGCTCGCCCAAGAGACCCAGTACTTC
TRBJ1-5 TRBV12-5 - few CALGQSNQPQHF TGTGCCCTCGGGCAGTCAAATCAGCCCCAGCATTTT
TRBJ2-7 TRBV6-2/TRBV6-3 - many CASSYLEGPASYEQYF TGTGCCAGCAGTTATTTGGAGGGGCCCGCCTCCTACGAGCAGTACTTC
TRBJ2-2 TRBV7-2 - - CASSLVGSNTGELFF TGTGCCAGCAGCTTAGTCGGTTCGAACACCGGGGAGCTGTTTTTT
TRBJ1-1 TRBV6-1 - - CASSEEGVNTEAFF TGTGCCAGCAGTGAAGAGGGCGTGAACACTGAAGCTTTCTTT
TRBJ2-7 TRBV2 TRBD1 many CASRIGTATSYEQYF TGTGCCAGCAGGATAGGGACAGCTACTTCCTACGAGCAGTACTTC
TRBJ1-2 TRBV12-3/TRBV12-4 TRBD1 few CASRPPPGTGGGYTF TGTGCCAGCAGACCACCCCCCGGGACAGGGGGCGGGTACACCTTC
TRBJ2-7 TRBV6-1 - - CATRRIYEQYF TGTGCCACCAGACGAATCTACGAGCAGTACTTC
TRBJ1-1 TRBV29-1 - many CSAARGETEAFF TGCAGCGCCGCCCGGGGGGAGACTGAAGCTTTCTTT
TRBJ1-1 TRBV29-1 TRBD1 - CSTDRGLTEAFF TGCAGTACGGACAGGGGGCTGACTGAAGCTTTCTTT
TRBJ2-5 TRBV6-5 - - CASSYPGRSTQETQYF TGTGCCAGCAGTTACCCAGGACGGTCAACACAAGAGACCCAGTACTTC
TRBJ1-2 TRBV12-3/TRBV12-4 - many CASSLETNSYGYTF TGTGCCAGCAGTTTAGAAACTAACTCCTATGGCTACACCTTC
TRBJ1-5 TRBV6-5 - many CASSFGQGGQPQHF TGTGCCAGCAGTTTCGGCCAGGGCGGTCAGCCCCAGCATTTT
TRBJ2-7 TRBV12-3/TRBV12-4 - many CASRLPGGSYEQYF TGTGCCAGCAGGCTACCAGGAGGCTCCTACGAGCAGTACTTC
TRBJ2-5 TRBV28 TRBD1 many CASSRDRGPETQYF TGTGCCAGCAGTCGAGACAGGGGGCCAGAGACCCAGTACTTC
TRBJ2-7 TRBV6-1 TRBD1 many CASSVTGGRNEQYF TGTGCCAGCAGTGTTACAGGGGGCAGGAACGAGCAGTACTTC
TRBJ2-7 TRBV20-1 - - CSASRGPEREEQYF TGCAGTGCTAGCAGGGGGCCGGAGCGGGAGGAGCAGTACTTC
TRBJ2-7 TRBV12-3/TRBV12-4 TRBD2 few CASSLLAGPYEQYF TGTGCCAGCAGCCTTCTAGCGGGGCCATACGAGCAGTACTTC
TRBJ1-1 TRBV11-1 TRBD1 many CASSSTLAGTGDYGAFF TGTGCCAGCAGCTCCACACTCGCCGGGACAGGGGATTATGGAGCTTTCTTT
TRBJ2-2 TRBV19 - - CASSISTPTEELFF TGTGCCAGTAGTATTAGCACCCCAACCGAGGAGCTGTTTTTT
TRBJ2-5 TRBV29-1 TRBD1 - CSVAGTGGLETQYF TGCAGCGTTGCCGGGACAGGGGGCTTGGAGACCCAGTACTTC
TRBJ1-5 TRBV7-2 - many CASSAQERGPWQPQHF TGTGCCAGCAGCGCGCAAGAGCGTGGGCCGTGGCAGCCCCAGCATTTT
TRBJ1-2 TRBV6-1 - few CASSGDRRDNNYGYTF TGTGCCAGCAGTGGTGACAGGCGGGATAACAACTATGGCTACACCTTC
TRBJ1-5 TRBV24-1 - few CATSDGGGADNQPQHF TGTGCCACCAGTGACGGGGGAGGGGCCGACAATCAGCCCCAGCATTTT
TRBJ2-5 TRBV27 - many CASSFRRRETQYF TGTGCCAGCAGTTTTAGGCGTCGGGAGACCCAGTACTTC
TRBJ2-2 TRBV6-1 TRBD2 once CASRAGLAGNTGELFF TGTGCCAGCAGGGCCGGACTAGCGGGGAACACCGGGGAGCTGTTTTTT
TRBJ1-1 TRBV10-1 TRBD1 - CASCHRGSAEAFF TGCGCCAGCTGCCACAGGGGAAGTGCTGAAGCTTTCTTT
TRBJ2-7 TRBV6-5 - many CASSSPRSSYEQYF TGTGCCAGCAGTTCCCCGAGGTCCTCCTACGAGCAGTACTTC
TRBJ2-5 TRBV12-3/TRBV12-4 - few CASSFNWNLRGDQETQYF TGTGCCAGCAGTTTTAATTGGAACCTCAGGGGGGACCAAGAGACCCAGTACTTC
TRBJ2-3 TRBV19 - - CASSMNLVADTQYF TGTGCCAGTAGTATGAACCTGGTTGCTGATACGCAGTATTTT
TRBJ2-7 TRBV19 - many CASSSQGWYEQYF TGTGCCAGTAGTTCCCAGGGCTGGTACGAGCAGTACTTC
TRBJ1-1 TRBV28 - many CASSWDLGLNTEAFF TGTGCCAGCAGTTGGGACCTCGGGTTGAACACTGAAGCTTTCTTT
TRBJ2-7 TRBV7-9 - - CASSKDGTYEQYF TGTGCCAGCAGTAAAGACGGAACCTACGAGCAGTACTTC
TRBJ2-2 TRBV6-5 TRBD2 many CASSYSTSGGAGELFF TGTGCCAGCAGTTACTCGACTAGCGGGGGGGCCGGGGAGCTGTTTTTT
TRBJ1-1 TRBV11-2 TRBD1 many CASRIPGQLNTEAFF TGTGCCAGCAGAATCCCGGGACAGTTGAACACTGAAGCTTTCTTT
TRBJ1-1 TRBV6-2/TRBV6-3 - many CASSWGPWEAFF TGTGCCAGCAGCTGGGGGCCCTGGGAAGCTTTCTTT
TRBJ1-1 TRBV29-1 TRBD1 many CSVEGGQGNEAFF TGCAGCGTTGAGGGGGGACAGGGGAATGAAGCTTTCTTT
TRBJ2-7 TRBV6-5 TRBD2 many CASSYPGTSGDRLHF TGTGCCAGCAGTTACCCGGGGACTAGCGGGGACCGCTTGCACTTC
TRBJ2-7 TRBV15 - many CATSRERGSYEQYF TGTGCCACCAGCAGAGAAAGAGGCTCCTACGAGCAGTACTTC
TRBJ1-6 TRBV2 - many CASSPGASNSPLHF TGTGCCAGCAGTCCCGGGGCTTCAAATTCACCCCTCCACTTT
TRBJ1-6 TRBV27 - few CASSFRFSYNSPLHF TGTGCCAGCAGTTTCCGCTTCTCCTATAATTCACCCCTCCACTTT
TRBJ1-5 TRBV9 TRBD1 many CASCIGTALAYGNQPQHF TGTGCCAGCTGCATTGGGACAGCCCTTGCCTATGGCAATCAGCCCCAGCATTTT
TRBJ2-7 TRBV28 TRBD2 - CASSPTRLLAGVLREQYF TGTGCCAGCAGTCCGACGCGACTACTAGCGGGAGTTCTTCGCGAGCAGTACTTC
TRBJ2-5 TRBV6-2/TRBV6-3 - many CASRLQTGFQETQYF TGTGCCAGCAGGCTACAAACAGGATTCCAAGAGACCCAGTACTTC
TRBJ2-5 TRBV7-2 TRBD2 - CASSLGPSSGGRRQETQYF TGTGCCAGCAGCTTAGGGCCATCTAGCGGGGGGCGGAGGCAAGAGACCCAGTACTTC
TRBJ2-7 TRBV20-1 - few CSAMDGSLSSYEQYF TGCAGTGCTATGGACGGGAGCCTAAGCTCCTACGAGCAGTACTTC
TRBJ2-7 TRBV12-3/TRBV12-4 - many CASSLNGGSYEQYF TGTGCCAGCAGTTTAAACGGAGGCTCCTACGAGCAGTACTTC
TRBJ2-5 TRBV6-5 TRBD2 many CASRALAGQETQYF TGTGCCAGCAGAGCCCTAGCGGGCCAAGAGACCCAGTACTTC
TRBJ2-7 TRBV7-2 - many CASSFLTQGGEQYF TGTGCCAGCAGCTTTCTCACGCAGGGAGGCGAGCAGTACTTC
TRBJ2-7 TRBV5-1 TRBD1 many CASRFGQGENYEQYF TGCGCCAGCAGATTCGGACAGGGGGAGAACTACGAGCAGTACTTC
TRBJ2-5 TRBV2 - many CASSEDNETQYF TGTGCCAGCAGTGAAGATAATGAGACCCAGTACTTC